This T cell receptor beta chain was found in a study of blood T cell repertoires in COVID-19. Under the authors' procedure: Reference gene primers were amplified, and this amplification served to estimate nucleated cell counts. Data came from immunoSEQ multiplex PCR; TCRdb stores just in-frame clones and leaves some out. The DNA gave D and trimming, while V, J and clone size come from that table. This sample has some 260,000 clones; 70% to 90% occur once, and the top ten carry 0.99%. Germline V gene sequence: CDR1 MNHEY, CDR2 SMNVEV (reference sequence). J lost 7 bases, V lost 0 bases, and 6 bases had no gene match. This CDR3 is built from 15 residues.

The sample consisted of peripheral blood. This clonotype was sampled from a woman between 40 and 55 years old who had recovered from COVID-19. J is TRBJ2-1 and V is TRBV27; 7 nucleotides match TRBD1. The CDR3 spells CASSLSYGRGNEQFF. The CDR3 nucleotides are TGTGCCAGCAGTTTATCGTATGGCAGGGGGAATGAGCAGTTCTTC.